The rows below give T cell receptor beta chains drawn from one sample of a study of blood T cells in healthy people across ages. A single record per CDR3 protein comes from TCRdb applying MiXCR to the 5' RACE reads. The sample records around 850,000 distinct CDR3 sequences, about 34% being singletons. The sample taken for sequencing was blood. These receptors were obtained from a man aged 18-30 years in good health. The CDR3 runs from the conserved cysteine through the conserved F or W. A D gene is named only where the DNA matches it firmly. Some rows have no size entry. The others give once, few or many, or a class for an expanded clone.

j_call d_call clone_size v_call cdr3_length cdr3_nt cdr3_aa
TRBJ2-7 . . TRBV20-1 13 TGCAGTGCTAGATACCTCGGAAGCTCAGAGCAGTACTTC CSARYLGSSEQYF
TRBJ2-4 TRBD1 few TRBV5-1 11 TGCGCCAGCAGCTCAGGACAGGAGCAGTACTTC CASSSGQEQYF
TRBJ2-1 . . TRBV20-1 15 TGCAGTGCTAGAGAAGGGACGCGCGCCTACAAGGAGCAGTTCTTC CSAREGTRAYKEQFF
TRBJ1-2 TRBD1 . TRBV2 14 TGTGCCAGCAAACTAGACAGGGCTTTCTATGGCTACACCTTC CASKLDRAFYGYTF
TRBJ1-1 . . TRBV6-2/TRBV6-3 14 TGTGCCAGCAGTTACAGTTTGGGAAACACTGAAGCTTTCTTT CASSYSLGNTEAFF
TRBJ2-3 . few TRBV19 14 TGTGCCAGTAGTATCCCCGGACAGAAGGATCAGCAGTATTTT CASSIPGQKDQQYF
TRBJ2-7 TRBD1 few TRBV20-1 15 TGCAGTGCTCCTACAACCGGGACAGGGACCAATGAGCAGTACTTC CSAPTTGTGTNEQYF
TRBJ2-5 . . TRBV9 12 TGTGCCAGCGGAGGGGGCTCCGGGACCCAGTACTTC CASGGGSGTQYF
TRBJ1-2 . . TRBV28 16 TGTGCCAGCAGTTCTACCGGCAACAGGCTCTCAAGTGGCTACACCTTC CASSSTGNRLSSGYTF
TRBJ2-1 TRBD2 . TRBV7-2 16 TGTGCCAGCAGCTTAGTTAGGGCTAGCGGGGACAATGAGCAGTTCTTC CASSLVRASGDNEQFF
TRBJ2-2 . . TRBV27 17 TGTGCCAGCAGTTTACCCCCTTCGAAGGGAGTAGCAAGGGAGCTGTTTTTT CASSLPPSKGVARELFF
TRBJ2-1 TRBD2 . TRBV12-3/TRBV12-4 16 TGTGCCAGCAGCACACGGCGGGGGAACGTCCACAGGGAGCAGTTCTTC CASSTRRGNVHREQFF
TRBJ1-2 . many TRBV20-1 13 TGCAGTGCTAGTTCGGGGACTAACTATGGCTACACCTTC CSASSGTNYGYTF
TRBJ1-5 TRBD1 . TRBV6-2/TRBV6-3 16 TGTGCCAGCAGTCCTCAGGGGGCGCAGGGCAATCAGCCCCAGCATTTT CASSPQGAQGNQPQHF
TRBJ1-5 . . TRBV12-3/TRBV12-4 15 TGTGCCAGCAGTTTAGCCGGGTCCTGCAATCAGCCCCAGCATTTT CASSLAGSCNQPQHF
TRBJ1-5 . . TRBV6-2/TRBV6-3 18 TGTGCCAGCAGTAACCTCCGGGAGAGAGTATATAGCAATCAGCCCCAGCATTTT CASSNLRERVYSNQPQHF
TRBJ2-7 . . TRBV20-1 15 TGCAGTGCTACCTCCGGACTCGCTCAAAACAATGAGCAGTACTTC CSATSGLAQNNEQYF
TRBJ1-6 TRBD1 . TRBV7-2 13 TGTGCCAGCAGCATAGGACAGGCGACACCCCTCCACTTT CASSIGQATPLHF
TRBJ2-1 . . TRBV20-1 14 TGCAGTGCTAGCGAGACTCGGGGGGCCGCTGAGCAGTTCTTC CSASETRGAAEQFF
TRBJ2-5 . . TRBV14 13 TGTGCCAGCAGCCAAGAACTCCGGACGACCCAGTACTTC CASSQELRTTQYF
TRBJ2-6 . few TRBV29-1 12 TGCAGCGCAGGTGCTGGGGCCAACGTCCTGACTTTC CSAGAGANVLTF
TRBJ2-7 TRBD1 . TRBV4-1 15 TGCGCCAGCAGCATCCGACGGACAGGTCTCGACGAGCAGTACTTC CASSIRRTGLDEQYF
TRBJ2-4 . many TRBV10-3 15 TGTGCCATCAGTGAGTCGGGACTAGCCAAAAACATTCAGTACTTC CAISESGLAKNIQYF
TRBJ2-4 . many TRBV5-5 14 TGTGCCAGCAGCTTATCGACAGCCAAAAACATTCAGTACTTC CASSLSTAKNIQYF